These 4 T cell receptor beta chains were all obtained from the same sample, sequenced in a study of cytomegalovirus exposure and HLA in healthy donors. This PCR relied on a set of 60 Vbeta primers and 13 Jbeta primers. Libraries were prepared by immunoSEQ multiplex PCR; TCRdb keeps only in-frame clonotypes and omits some of them. The table records about 120,000 clones, over 75% of them present only once. Sequencing input: PBMCs. Receptors were obtained from a human donor in good health.

This sequence joins TRBV6-1 and TRBJ1-2; weak D call: TRBD1 (5 bases). CDR1 and CDR2 from the germline V gene are MNHNS and SASEGT. CDR3 length equals 12 residues. Trimming pared 7 bases from V and 6 bases from J, leaving 12 bases between. The CDR3 DNA is TGTGCCAGCACCCGCGGGGCGCATGGCTACACCTTC. Its protein product is CASTRGAHGYTF.

This clone was counted only a few times. The CDR3 nucleotides are TGTGCCAGTAGTATGGGACAGGGGCCCAATGAGCAGTTCTTC. This gives the protein CASSMGQGPNEQFF. The rearrangement links TRBV19 to TRBJ2-1, with 10 bases lining up with TRBD1. Germline V gene lookup returns CDR1 LNHDA and CDR2 SQIVND (reference sequence). Trimming removed 3 bases from V and 6 bases from J; junction bases left unmatched: 2. The CDR3 has 14 residues. Full variable domain (remainder filled in from reference TRBV19 and TRBJ2-1): DGGITQSPKYLFRKEGQNVTLSCEQNLNHDAMYWYRQDPGQGLRLIYYSQIVNDFQKGDIAEGYSVSREKKESFPLTVTSAQKNPTAFYLCASSMGQGPNEQFFGPGTRLTVL.

The rearrangement links TRBV4-1 to TRBJ1-4; 8 bases align to TRBD1. Germline CDR1 and CDR2: MGHRA and YSYEKL. With V trimmed by 3 bases and J by 6 bases, 12 bases remained unmatched. The CDR3 is 17 amino acids. The CDR3 DNA sequence: TGCGCCAGCAGCCAGGAAATTCTCCAGGGGGCTGATGAAAAACTGTTTTTT. Protein: CASSQEILQGADEKLFF.

The chain joins TRBV5-1 to TRBJ2-5; 8 bases match TRBD2. In germline, CDR1 is SGHRS, CDR2 YFSETQ. V lost 3 bases, J lost 2 bases, and 3 bases stayed unmatched. The CDR3 has 14 residues. The DNA of the CDR3 is TGCGCCAGCAGCTACGGACTAGCTCAAGAGACCCAGTACTTC. Encoded protein: CASSYGLAQETQYF.